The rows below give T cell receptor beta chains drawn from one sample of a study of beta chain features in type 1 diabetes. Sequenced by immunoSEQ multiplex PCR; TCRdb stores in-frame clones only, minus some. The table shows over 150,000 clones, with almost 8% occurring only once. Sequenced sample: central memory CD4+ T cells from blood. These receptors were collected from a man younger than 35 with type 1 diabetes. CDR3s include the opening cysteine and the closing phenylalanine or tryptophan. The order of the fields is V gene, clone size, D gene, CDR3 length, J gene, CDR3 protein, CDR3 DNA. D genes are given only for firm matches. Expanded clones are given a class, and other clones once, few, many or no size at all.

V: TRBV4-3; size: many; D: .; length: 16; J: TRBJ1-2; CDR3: CASSQETVGGDWGYTF; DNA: TGCGCCAGCAGCCAAGAGACGGTCGGGGGAGATTGGGGCTACACCTTC
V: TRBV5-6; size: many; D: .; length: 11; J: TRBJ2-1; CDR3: CASSFDSEQFF; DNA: TGTGCCAGCAGCTTCGACAGTGAGCAGTTCTTC
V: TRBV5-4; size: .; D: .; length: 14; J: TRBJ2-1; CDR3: CASSLQGAGNEQFF; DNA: TGTGCCAGCAGCTTACAAGGGGCGGGGAATGAGCAGTTCTTC
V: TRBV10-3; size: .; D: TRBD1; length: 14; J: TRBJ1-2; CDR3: CAISESPGRGLYTF; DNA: TGTGCCATCAGTGAGTCCCCCGGCAGGGGGCTCTACACCTTC
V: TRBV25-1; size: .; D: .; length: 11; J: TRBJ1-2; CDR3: CASSIGRTTIF; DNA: TGTGCCAGCAGCATCGGGAGGACCACCATCTTC
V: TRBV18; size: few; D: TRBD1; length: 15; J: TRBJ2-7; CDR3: CASSPKGATSYEQYF; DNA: TGTGCCAGCTCACCAAAGGGGGCGACCTCCTACGAGCAGTACTTC
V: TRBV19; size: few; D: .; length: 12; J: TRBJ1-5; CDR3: CATRDSNQPQHF; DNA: TGTGCCACCCGGGATAGCAATCAGCCCCAGCATTTT
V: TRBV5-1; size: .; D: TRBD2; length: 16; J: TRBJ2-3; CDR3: CASSLTGLAGTDTQYF; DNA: TGCGCCAGCAGCCTAACGGGACTAGCGGGGACAGATACGCAGTATTTT
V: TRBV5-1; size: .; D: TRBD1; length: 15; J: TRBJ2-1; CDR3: CASSFRQGAYNEQFF; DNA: TGCGCCAGCAGCTTTCGCCAGGGGGCCTACAATGAGCAGTTCTTC
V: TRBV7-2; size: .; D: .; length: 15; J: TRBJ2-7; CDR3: CASSSLTGLPNEQYF; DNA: TGTGCCAGCAGCTCCCTCACGGGACTGCCCAACGAGCAGTACTTC
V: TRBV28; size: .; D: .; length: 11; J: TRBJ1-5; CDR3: CASSSDQPQHF; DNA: TGTGCCAGCAGTTCCGATCAGCCCCAGCATTTT
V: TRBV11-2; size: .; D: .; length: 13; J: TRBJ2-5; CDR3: CASSLGQEETQYF; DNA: TGTGCCAGCAGCTTAGGACAGGAAGAGACCCAGTACTTC